This record covers a single T cell receptor (beta chain). This sample is part of a study of metastatic and nonmetastatic thyroid tumors. Looking at the study overall: The study looked at repertoires side by side in blood and in tumor or nodule tissue from malignant and benign thyroid patients.

Trimming shortened V by 1 base and J by 5 bases, and 6 bases separated the two germline ends. This CDR3 is 13 amino acids long. Germline V gene lookup returns CDR1 LNHDA and CDR2 SQIVND (reference sequence). Not a single patient had been given any form of treatment at any point before undergoing thyroid surgery. TCRdb re-analyzed the PCR reads through MiXCR. The repertoire includes approximately 30,000 clones, roughly 15% of them detected once, and around 6.1% sits in the top ten. The TCR was taken from a male donor with papillary thyroid cancer or a benign thyroid nodule (not recorded which). Some clones in this sample may be carry-over from other donors' samples. The sample was blood. The rearrangement uses TRBV19 and TRBJ1-5; D remains ambiguous. Here the CDR3 reads CASSIGRDQPQHF. In DNA form, the CDR3 reads TGTGCCAGTAGTATAGGCCGAGATCAGCCCCAGCATTTT.